The clone carrying this TCR beta chain was counted between two and nine times. This entry comes from a study of T cells in Graves' hyperthyroidism and ophthalmopathy. What was amplified from RNA transcripts were TCR beta CDR3 regions. With the HTBI primer set, the TCR CDR3 went through a first round of RT-PCR. One entry per CDR3 protein, called by TCRdb with MiXCR from the multiplex PCR reads. Altogether around 350,000 distinct CDR3 sequences are present, roughly an eighth being singletons, with the ten largest covering 9% to 9.5%. This CDR3 contains 13 residues. The V gene's germline CDR1 is MGHDK and CDR2 SYGVNS. The J segment lost 7 bases and the V segment lost 6 bases, leaving 3 bases of the junction unmatched.

The chain couples TRBV25-1 to TRBJ1-4; 9 bases are a match to TRBD1. The specimen was blood. The TCR originated in a woman under 30 with Graves' hyperthyroidism. CDR3 region: CASRGTGSEKLFF. CDR3 nucleotides: TGTGCCAGCAGAGGGACAGGGTCTGAAAAACTGTTTTTT.